This TCR beta chain was sequenced in a study of lymphopenia after photon versus proton radiotherapy (dated by TCRdb to the late 2010s). Describing the broader study: Photon and proton radiation therapy were compared by the study for their immunological effects in patients with gastrointestinal tumors who developed high-grade lymphopenia. The cohort included 20 to 25 patients with gastrointestinal tumors who developed lymphopenia after receiving either photon or proton therapy. The study aimed to characterize how the two radiation modalities differ in their impact on the immune system.

Paper-wide results and their limitations: The survival association was examined only in patients who died, and the authors described better survival with proton therapy as a possibility, not as a demonstrated result. Among patients across the cohort who died, overall survival time showed an inverse correlation with a larger post-nadir drop in TCR diversity. Once the lymphocyte count had reached its nadir, the repertoires of photon-treated patients showed oligoclonal expansion, particularly of CD8+ Temra cells, and this expansion drove the decline in diversity. During treatment, patients who received proton therapy stayed relatively stable, whereas patients who received photon therapy lost naive T cells and TCR diversity and gained effector/memory populations.

From a lookup of the germline V gene (reference sequence), CDR1 and CDR2 are MNHEY and SMNVEV. V is clipped by 5 bases and J by 6 bases, and the sequence between their germline boundaries is 12 bases long. The CDR3 has 13 amino acids, counting the end cysteine and phenylalanine. Kept here is only the CDR3 DNA, which spans 39 bases and is read in frame from base 1. Library prep was done by the immunoSEQ multiplex PCR assay. Alongside multiparametric flow cytometry, deep sequencing of rearranged TCR beta loci was used to profile the T cell repertoires. TCRdb limited this immuneACCESS table to in-frame rearrangements with V and J called. A share of clones is missing; checked studies link under half to unresolved V genes, and the rest is unexplained. Within this sample are 150,000 to 200,000 clones, with approximately 86% of them counted one time only. The ten largest clones represent approximately 4.8% of the sample.

A word on this clone: Its antigen target is currently unknown. No base qualities exist here, and no much larger clone lies one base off it.

This clonotype was obtained from a man aged 50-59 years with gastric cancer. This sample comprised peripheral blood, obtained from a patient treated with photon-based radiotherapy. Here the chain combines TRBV27 and TRBJ2-3, with TRBD1 perhaps the D gene, on 5 matching bases. The CDR3 has the sequence CASSRVKGDTQYF. The sequence in DNA is TGTGCCAGCAGTCGCGTTAAGGGGGATACGCAGTATTTT.